This T cell receptor beta chain is drawn from a study of beta chain features in type 1 diabetes. Study information: Over all samples combined, around 110 million sorted cells were examined. Study findings and constraints: A pattern of fewer insertions and more deletions at VDJ junctions was seen in type 1 diabetes patients.

Every isolated RNA sample was fully reverse transcribed, so sequencing captured expressed TCRB transcripts. Method: immunoSEQ multiplex PCR; TCRdb's copy keeps in-frame clones and lacks some. The table has roughly 150,000 clones, more than 9.5% seen once; the top ten hold over 2%. In this sample, this clone turned up many times. The antigen is undetermined. Source material: central memory CD4+ T cells from blood. The clonotype was recovered from a man between 18 and 35 years old in good health.

CDR3: CASRTRQGQVGINEQFF. The CDR3 DNA reads TGTGCCAGCAGGACCCGTCAGGGTCAGGTTGGGATAAATGAGCAGTTCTTC. This chain connects TRBV28 to TRBJ2-1; D perhaps matches TRBD1 (5 bases). The CDR3 spans 17 residues. Germline CDR1 reads MDHEN; CDR2 reads SYDVKM. V was shortened by 6 bases and J by 7 bases, with 25 bases between the two germline ends.